The subject of this entry is one T cell receptor (beta chain). This clonotype appeared a few times. The antigen this receptor binds is unknown. Per-base qualities were not stored, and no clone one base away is much larger. To purify naive CD4+ T cells, the Miltenyi Naive CD4+ T Cell Isolation kit was used, and CD25 microbeads served to deplete Tregs. Tregs, naive and memory CD4+ T cells from tumor, blood and ipsilateral draining lymph nodes of five breast cancer patients underwent full-length TCR alpha and beta sequencing. Tumor tissue, along with lymph nodes from ipsilateral axillary dissection, was perfused with PBS, minced, and then digested using collagenase I and hyaluronidase. Mononuclear cells from lymph nodes or approximately 50 ml of peripheral blood were isolated by Ficoll density gradient centrifugation. A purity exceeding 90% was confirmed by FACS for the sorted cell populations. Full-length TCR variable regions were amplified by 5' RACE PCR with constant-region reverse primers, followed by semi-nested PCR with Nested Universal Primer A. Using the ReliaPrep RNA Cell Miniprep System, total RNA was extracted, and the SMARTer RACE 5'/3' Kit was then used to reverse transcribe the RNA into 5'RACE-ready cDNA. An Illumina MiSeq was used to sequence the full-length TCR alpha and beta libraries, which had been barcoded with multiplex adaptors. In the paper's pipeline: Sequencing data were pooled across the five patients for each of nine subset-tissue groups and compared by unsupervised clustering of TCR gene usage. Repertoire similarity was calculated with the Morisita-Horn index, weighting shared sequences by their contribution to each repertoire. TCRdb redid the processing of the public reads, applying fastp at Q25 and MiXCR, and retained in-frame beta chains. Entries are consolidated by CDR3 protein sequence, retaining the most common genes and DNA. V and J calls and clone size were set by TCRdb, not the authors. The sample contains tens of thousands of distinct CDR3 sequences, approximately 30% of them found a single time. The ten most abundant clones make up 3.7% of the sample.

The data were taken from a study (dated by TCRdb to 2014 to 2015). Notes on the research overall: The study set out to test whether tumor-infiltrating Tregs in breast cancer get recruited from blood Tregs or are instead converted in situ from other CD4+ T cell subsets. Study-wide conclusions, independent of this receptor: Rather than covering whole repertoires, validation in the larger cohort was restricted to a single TCR beta V-J rearrangement. Tumor memory CD4+ T cell TCR gene usage was found to cluster with blood and lymph node memory CD4+ cells and with lymph node naive CD4+ cells. Tumor-infiltrating Treg TCR alpha and beta sequences overlapped most with tumor naive CD4+ T cells, then with blood naive CD4+ T cells.

V loses 3 bases at its end and J loses 5 bases; junction bases beyond the gene matches: 8. Reading from cysteine to phenylalanine, the CDR3 counts 15 amino acids. Just the 45-base CDR3 DNA is kept, in frame starting at base 1. The germline V gene encodes CDR1 SGDLS and CDR2 YYNGEE. The source is a female donor with breast cancer. The sequencing input was naive CD4+ T cells sorted from a lymph node. The cell subset or site label on this specimen signifies: naive CD4+ T cells, CD4+CD45RA+CD25-. This chain joins TRBV9 to TRBJ2-7, with 10 bases in between that match TRBD2. The CDR3 in this case is CASSAGLAVANEQYF. The nucleotides read TGTGCCAGCAGCGCCGGACTAGCGGTAGCCAACGAGCAGTACTTC.